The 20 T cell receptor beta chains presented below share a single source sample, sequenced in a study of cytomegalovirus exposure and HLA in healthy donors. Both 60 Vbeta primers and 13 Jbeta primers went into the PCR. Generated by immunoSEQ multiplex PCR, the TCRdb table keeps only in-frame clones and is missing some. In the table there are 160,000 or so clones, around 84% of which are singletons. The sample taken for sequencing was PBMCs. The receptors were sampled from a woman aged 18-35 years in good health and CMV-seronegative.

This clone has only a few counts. CDR3 DNA sequence: TGCGCCAGCAGCCAAGATCGGAGGACAGGGGTGGATGAAAAACTGTTTTTT. Amino acids: CASSQDRRTGVDEKLFF. V is TRBV4-3 and J is TRBJ1-4; 9 bases align to TRBD1. Germline V gives CDR1 LGHNA, CDR2 YSLEER. The trim removed 0 bases at V and 6 bases at J, leaving 8 bases unmatched. The CDR3 runs to 17 residues.

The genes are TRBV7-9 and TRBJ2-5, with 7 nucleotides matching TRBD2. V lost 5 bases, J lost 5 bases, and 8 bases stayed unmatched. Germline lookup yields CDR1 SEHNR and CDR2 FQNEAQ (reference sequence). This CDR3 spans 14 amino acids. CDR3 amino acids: CASSGREVRETQYF. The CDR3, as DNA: TGTGCCAGCAGCGGCCGGGAGGTCCGTGAGACCCAGTACTTC.

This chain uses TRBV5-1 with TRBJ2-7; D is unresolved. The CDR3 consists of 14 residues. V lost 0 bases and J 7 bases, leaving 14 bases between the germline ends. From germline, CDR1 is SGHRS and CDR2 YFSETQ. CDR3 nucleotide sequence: TGCGCCAGCAGCTTGGTCGACACCTTTGGAGAGCAGTACTTC. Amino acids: CASSLVDTFGEQYF.

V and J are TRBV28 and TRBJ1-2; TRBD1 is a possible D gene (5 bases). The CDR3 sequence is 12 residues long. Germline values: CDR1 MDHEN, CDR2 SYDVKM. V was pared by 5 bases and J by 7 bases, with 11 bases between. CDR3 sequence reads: CASSPAGPGYTF. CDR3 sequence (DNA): TGTGCCAGCAGTCCAGCAGGGCCTGGCTACACCTTC.

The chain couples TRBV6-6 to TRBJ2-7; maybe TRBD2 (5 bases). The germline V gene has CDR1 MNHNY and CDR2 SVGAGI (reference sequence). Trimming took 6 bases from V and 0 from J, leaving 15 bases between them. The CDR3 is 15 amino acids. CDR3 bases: TGTGCCAGCAGCCTCGGACTGGGCAGCTCCTACGAGCAGTACTTC. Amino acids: CASSLGLGSSYEQYF.

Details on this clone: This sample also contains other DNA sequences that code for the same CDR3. The chain's CDR3 is CASSFGRVNNQPQHF. CDR3 in DNA: TGTGCCAGCAGTTTCGGGAGAGTCAACAATCAGCCCCAGCATTTT. The chain combines TRBV28 with TRBJ1-5; D unresolved. CDR3 length: 15 residues. Per the germline V gene, CDR1 is MDHEN and CDR2 is SYDVKM. The germline V and J ends were trimmed by 3 bases and 3 bases, with 12 bases remaining between them.

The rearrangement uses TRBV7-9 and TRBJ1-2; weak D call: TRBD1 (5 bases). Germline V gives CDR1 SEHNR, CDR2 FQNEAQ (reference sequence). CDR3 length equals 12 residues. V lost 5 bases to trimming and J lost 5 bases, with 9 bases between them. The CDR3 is CASSGRDYGYTF. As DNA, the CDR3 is TGTGCCAGCAGCGGCAGGGATTATGGCTACACCTTC.

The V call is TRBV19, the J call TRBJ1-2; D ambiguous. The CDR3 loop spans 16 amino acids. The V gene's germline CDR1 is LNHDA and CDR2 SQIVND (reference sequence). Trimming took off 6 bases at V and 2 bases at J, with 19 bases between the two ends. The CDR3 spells CASRDGRLDRNYGYTF. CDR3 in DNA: TGTGCCAGTAGGGACGGGAGGCTTGATCGAAACTATGGCTACACCTTC.

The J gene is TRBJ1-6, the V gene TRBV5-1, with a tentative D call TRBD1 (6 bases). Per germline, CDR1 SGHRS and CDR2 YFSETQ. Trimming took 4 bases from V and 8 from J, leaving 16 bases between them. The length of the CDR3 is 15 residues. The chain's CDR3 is CASSSSGQKDSPLHF. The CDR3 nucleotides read TGCGCCAGCAGCAGTTCTGGACAGAAAGATTCACCCCTCCACTTT. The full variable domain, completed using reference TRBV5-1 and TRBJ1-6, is KAGVTQTPRYLIKTRGQQVTLSCSPISGHRSVSWYQQTPGQGLQFLFEYFSETQRNKGNFPGRFSGRQFSNSRSEMNVSTLELGDSALYLCASSSSGQKDSPLHFGNGTRLTVT.

The DNA of the CDR3 is TGTGCCAGCAGCTTAGACGGCGGCTTTTCCTACAATGAGCAGTTCTTC. It codes for CASSLDGGFSYNEQFF. The rearrangement joins TRBV7-6 to TRBJ2-1; D remains unclear. This CDR3 region has 16 residues. Germline loops: CDR1 SGHVS, CDR2 FNYEAQ. Trimming left V 1 base short and J 1 base short, with 11 bases between.

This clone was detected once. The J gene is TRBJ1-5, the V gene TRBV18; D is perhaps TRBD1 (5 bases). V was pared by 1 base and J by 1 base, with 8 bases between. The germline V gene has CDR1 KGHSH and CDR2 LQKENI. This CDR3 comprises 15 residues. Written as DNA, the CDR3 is TGTGCCAGCTCACCACAGGGGCAGAGCAATCAGCCCCAGCATTTT. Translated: CASSPQGQSNQPQHF.

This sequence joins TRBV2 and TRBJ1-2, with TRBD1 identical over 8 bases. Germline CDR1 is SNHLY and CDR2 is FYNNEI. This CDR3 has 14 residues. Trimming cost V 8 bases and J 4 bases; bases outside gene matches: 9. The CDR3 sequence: CASGQGIVSYGYTF. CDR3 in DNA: TGTGCCAGCGGACAGGGTATTGTGAGCTATGGCTACACCTTC.

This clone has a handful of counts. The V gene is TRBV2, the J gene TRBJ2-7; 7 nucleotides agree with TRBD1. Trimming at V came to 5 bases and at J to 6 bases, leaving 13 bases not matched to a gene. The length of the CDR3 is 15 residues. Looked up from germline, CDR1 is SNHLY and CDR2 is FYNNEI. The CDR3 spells CASSKTGALVGEQYF. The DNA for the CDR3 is TGTGCCAGCAGTAAAACAGGGGCCCTCGTGGGCGAGCAGTACTTC.

CDR3 protein: CASRVGAGELFF. Written as DNA, the CDR3 is TGTGCCAGCAGGGTGGGAGCCGGGGAGCTGTTTTTT. This chain connects TRBV7-9 to TRBJ2-2, with D perhaps matching TRBD2 (5 bases). V dropped 6 bases and J dropped 6 bases, with 8 bases sitting between them. The V gene's germline CDR1 is SEHNR and CDR2 FQNEAQ (reference sequence). The CDR3 length is 12 residues.

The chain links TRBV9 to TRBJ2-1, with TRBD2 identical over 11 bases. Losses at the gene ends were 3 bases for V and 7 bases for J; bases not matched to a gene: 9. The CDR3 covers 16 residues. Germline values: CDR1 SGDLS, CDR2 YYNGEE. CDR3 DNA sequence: TGTGCCAGCAGCGCCCTCCTAGCGGGAGGTGGTAATGAGCAGTTCTTC. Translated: CASSALLAGGGNEQFF.

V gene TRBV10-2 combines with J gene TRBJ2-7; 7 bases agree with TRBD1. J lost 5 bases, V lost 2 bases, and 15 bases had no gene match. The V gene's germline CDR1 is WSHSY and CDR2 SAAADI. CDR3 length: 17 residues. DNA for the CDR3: TGCGCCAGCAGTGAGAGTATTTCGTGGCAGGGGGACAACGAGCAGTACTTC. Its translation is CASSESISWQGDNEQYF.

The CDR3 bases are TGTGCCAGCAGCCAAACCGGGCGGGCGCCCGGGGAGCTGTTTTTT. Translating it yields CASSQTGRAPGELFF. J is TRBJ2-2 and V is TRBV14, with D perhaps TRBD2 (5 bases). This CDR3 is 15 amino acids long. In germline, CDR1 is SGHDN, CDR2 FVKESK. With 2 bases removed from V and 6 bases from J, the gap between germline ends came to 13 bases.

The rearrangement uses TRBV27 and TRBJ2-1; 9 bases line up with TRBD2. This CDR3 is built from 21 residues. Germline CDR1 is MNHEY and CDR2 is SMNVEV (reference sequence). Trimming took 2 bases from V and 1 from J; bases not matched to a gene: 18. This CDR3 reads CASSLGGTLFSGSRSYNEQFF. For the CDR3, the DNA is TGTGCCAGCAGTTTAGGGGGGACCCTCTTTAGCGGGAGCAGGTCCTACAATGAGCAGTTCTTC.

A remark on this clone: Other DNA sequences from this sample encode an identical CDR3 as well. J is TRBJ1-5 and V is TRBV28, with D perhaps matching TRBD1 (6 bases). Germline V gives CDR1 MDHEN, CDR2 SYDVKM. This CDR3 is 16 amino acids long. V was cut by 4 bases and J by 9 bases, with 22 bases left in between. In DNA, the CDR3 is TGTGCCAGCAGTTCCTCACCTGGTACAGGGAAGTGGCCCCAGCATTTT. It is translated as CASSSSPGTGKWPQHF.

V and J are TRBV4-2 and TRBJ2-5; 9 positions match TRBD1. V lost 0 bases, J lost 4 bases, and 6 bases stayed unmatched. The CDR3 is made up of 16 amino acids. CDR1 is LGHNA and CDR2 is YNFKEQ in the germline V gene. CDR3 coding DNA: TGTGCCAGCAGCCAAGATGGACAGGGGAGGGGAGAGACCCAGTACTTC. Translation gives CASSQDGQGRGETQYF.